This T cell receptor (beta chain) appears in the sequencing data of a study of blood T cell repertoires in COVID-19. The data were produced by immunoSEQ multiplex PCR, yet TCRdb's version contains in-frame clones alone and is incomplete. The table lists about 190,000 clones, 80% of them singletons. V was clipped by 4 bases and J by 0 bases, with 19 bases between them. CDR1 is ENHRY, CDR2 SYGVKD, per germline. The CDR3 has 18 residues. The sample consisted of peripheral blood. This clonotype originated in a man in his 60s with acute or convalescent COVID-19. This chain links TRBV10-3 with TRBJ2-1; D ambiguous. CDR3 loop: CAISGSDSALRSYNEQFF. The CDR3 bases are TGTGCCATCAGTGGGTCAGACTCCGCCTTACGCTCCTACAATGAGCAGTTCTTC.